This T cell receptor (beta chain) was identified during a study of persistence of HIV-infected CD4 T cells. Background on the study: Antigen stimulation activated a lower proportion of cells, more of them memory, than anti-CD3/anti-CD28 stimulation.

Sequencing used immunoSEQ version 4 in survey mode. Libraries were prepared by immunoSEQ multiplex PCR; TCRdb keeps only in-frame clonotypes and omits some of them. The repertoire consists of about 47,000 clones, with 91% occurring once and the leading ten covering 1.8%. As regards this clone: Its antigen is undetermined.

Nonspecific anti-CD3/anti-CD28 bead stimulation represents the broad CD4+ T cell repertoire. CD4+ T cells upregulating both CD40 ligand and CD69 were sorted as responding cells. These HIV-1-infected adults initiated suppressive ART in chronic infection. Donors had CD4+ T cell counts above 400 cells/uL and were CMV-seropositive. Anti-CD28/CD49d costimulation, CD40-blocking antibody and enfuvirtide were given to CD8-depleted PBMCs for about 19 hours. The CDR3 runs to 19 residues. V lost 2 bases to trimming and J lost 3 bases; unmatched junction nucleotides: 11. Germline V CDR1 and CDR2: MDHEN, SYDVKM. J is TRBJ2-1 and V is TRBV28, with 12 bases that match TRBD1. This clonotype was obtained from an adult man with HIV who was CMV-seropositive. Sequences were derived from CD4+ T cells sorted from PBMCs after approximately 19-hour stimulation, sampled from a patient who received antiretroviral therapy. The CDR3 DNA is TGTGCCAGCAGTTTAGGAGGGACAGGGGGCATATCGATCTACAATGAGCAGTTCTTC. As protein: CASSLGGTGGISIYNEQFF.